This T cell receptor (beta chain) was retrieved from a study of cytomegalovirus exposure and HLA in healthy donors (dated by TCRdb to about 2017). Study-level background: An earlier analysis of 587 of the donors reported more than 250 Gb of sequence data and 100 million to 130 million unique TCR beta sequences from 150 million to 200 million T cells. Approximately 300 gigabases of sequencing data and approximately 91 million unique TCR sequences made up an early release that covered approximately 620 HLA-typed donors. Of the approximately 400 genotyped donors, roughly 80% fell in the genetic ancestry cluster associated with self-reported Caucasian donors. The study aimed to test whether signatures of past pathogen exposure could be identified by cataloging public T cell receptors. The T cell repertoires of several hundred subjects were profiled by immunosequencing and related to cytomegalovirus serostatus. A separate validation cohort of roughly 120 different subjects was used in addition to the approximately 610-subject first cohort. High-throughput TCR immunosequencing, statistical association of individual TCRs with disease status, and machine learning were combined to predict cytomegalovirus infection status. In a later analysis, previously published TCR beta repertoires from about 640 donors were re-analyzed and high-resolution HLA genotyping was added so that TCR occurrence patterns could be studied. Rather than drawing on any new phenotypic data, the later analysis identified candidate immune exposures from TCR beta sequences and the way those sequences occurred across donors. An earlier analysis of fewer than 750 of the donors used high-throughput TCR beta sequencing to judge whether each TCR beta V gene segment behaved as functional or pseudogenic. Donor age, sex, ethnicity and CMV serostatus were compiled alongside the repertoire data. A later genetic analysis used genome-wide SNP genotypes for 398 of the 666 donors, treating that subset as a discovery cohort. All discovery cohort repertoires had been generated on a single sequencing platform. HLA typing included class I and class II loci at four-digit resolution. The number of donors typed differed by locus, with about 629-640 for A, B, C, DRB1 and DQB1, over 500 for DQA1, approximately 580 for DPA1, and some 440 for DPB1. Several DR-DQ haplotypes were treated as single units for association and clustering because of strong linkage in the cohort. Among about 410 genotyped donors of the cohort, an average of approximately 220,000 unique TCR beta nucleotide sequences was sequenced per donor, of which 15% to 20% were non-productive. On the study overall, not on this receptor specifically: According to a later analysis, TCR association rates differed among HLA loci, with DRB1 alleles showing the most associated TCRs and HLA-C alleles showing the fewest. The earlier analysis of 587 of the donors excluded 15 to 20 rarely observed V segments, including chromosome 9 orphons, because counts were too low. Linkage disequilibrium might explain the correlated functional status among segregating V segments, but an unknown experimental factor could not be ruled out. Specific HLA alleles were associated with 15,000 to 20,000 TCR beta sequences at a false discovery rate of 0.05 in a later analysis. Strong co-occurrence of HLA alleles, especially DR and DQ, made assigning TCR associations to individual alleles difficult. A further reported finding was that TCR beta sequences accurately predicted the HLA-A and HLA-B alleles for most subjects in the first cohort. The 87-base-pair reads could not distinguish some IMGT-functional V segments, including TRBV6-2 and TRBV6-3, so those segments were excluded. In vitro tests confirmed that three of the cytomegalovirus-associated TCR beta chains recognize cytomegalovirus antigens. The study listed 164 TCR beta chains as associated with cytomegalovirus. A later analysis reported that several top co-occurrence clusters appeared linked to parvovirus B19, influenza, CMV and Epstein-Barr virus. A later genetic analysis reported fewer N-insertions in productive TCRs among donors in an Asian-associated ancestry cluster than the approximately 670-donor mean. Most TCR sequences were seen in very few donors, while some public TCRs were found in many individuals. Roughly uniform sequencing depth across donors was assumed in presence/absence analyses, although this assumption may not hold. Because HLA typing was unavailable for some donors at each locus, only the typed subset was used in association tests. The sequencing pipeline was judged likely to have produced a cluster of highly shared sequence variants as a technical artifact. The classifier was reported to diagnose cytomegalovirus status with high specificity and sensitivity in both the original cohort and the validation cohort. In a later analysis, HLA-associated TCR beta chains showed more clonal expansion and lower generation probabilities than non-associated chains that were equally common. For the cohort, immune exposure information was limited to CMV serostatus. In an earlier analysis of approximately 590 of the donors, most TCR beta V segments were observed in productive rearrangements about 87% or about 30% of the time, broadly matching IMGT annotations. An association between a missense DCLRE1C variant and V-gene and J-gene trimming of TCR beta chains was found in a later genetic analysis and replicated in an independent cohort. Most CMV-associated TCR beta chains appeared to be HLA-restricted in a later analysis, and the HLA associations seemed to be driven largely by CMV exposure. Only TCR beta chains were sequenced in this cohort, and the absence of alpha or paired-chain data limited detectable features. The authors suggested that the approach could potentially be extended to other disease states and immunological phenotypes.

To prepare the library, the immunoSEQ multiplex PCR assay was applied. The multiplex PCR relied on a mix of 60 forward primers for TCR Vbeta segments and 13 reverse primers for TCR Jbeta segments. The CDR3 region of rearranged TCR beta genes was amplified from genomic DNA with a multiplex PCR assay. Amplified TCR beta libraries were sequenced as 87-base-pair reads on the Illumina HiSeq System. The paper's data handling went like this. Across the roughly 640 repertoires, a later analysis counted tens of millions of unique TCR beta chains, some 11 million of which were shared by at least two donors. Raw reads were error-corrected and collapsed into unique sequences by a nearest-neighbor algorithm in which closely related sequences were merged to remove PCR and sequencing errors. Alignment of CDR3 sequences to IMGT reference sequences was used to assign V, D and J gene segments. For a sequence to be retained, a match of at least six nucleotides was required to both a V gene segment and a J gene segment. A rearrangement was called productive if the CDR3 had no stop codons and remained in frame with V and J, and every other rearrangement was called non-productive. CDR3 was defined according to IMGT convention as the region running from the second conserved V-encoded cysteine to the conserved J-encoded phenylalanine. In an earlier analysis of approximately 590 of the donors, sequences lacking an unambiguous match to a single V gene segment were excluded. An earlier analysis of approximately 590 of the donors called V segments functional above 56.7% productive rearrangements and segregating when the between-donor standard deviation exceeded 5%. To diagnose cytomegalovirus status from the catalog of TCR beta chain sequences, a statistical classification framework was built. A later analysis assigned V and J genes by comparing TCR nucleotide sequences with IMGT/GENE-DB human TR gene sequences. A later analysis assigned CDR3 sequences and most-parsimonious VDJ recombination scenarios with the TCRdist pipeline. A later analysis defined each TCR beta chain by its CDR3 amino acid sequence plus V-gene family, and excluded reads lacking a unique V-gene family. A later analysis removed 550 to 650 highly shared, low-generation-probability nucleotide sequences to deal with suspected cross-contamination and a sequencing artifact. A later analysis calculated a clonal expansion index for each public chain from normalized within-repertoire ranks of inferred template counts. In a later analysis, generation probabilities were computed with a VDJ recombination model fitted to out-of-frame rearrangements, and the resulting probabilities were checked against IGoR. In a later analysis, TCR-TCR, TCR-HLA and TCR-CMV co-occurrence was scored with hypergeometric tests, and a repertoire-size bias correction was applied to TCR pairs. In a later analysis, false discovery rates were estimated by permuting HLA or CMV assignments 20 times. A later analysis grouped co-occurring TCRs with DBSCAN, adding TCRdist sequence similarity when clustering within HLA-allele-positive subsets. For co-occurrence clustering, repertoires with fewer than 30,000 or more than 120,000 public chains were excluded, along with about five repertoires with anomalous nucleotide sharing. Drawn from immuneACCESS, this table holds only the in-frame rearrangements with V and J called that TCRdb kept. Clones are partly lost; checked studies trace under half to an unresolved V gene and leave the rest unexplained. The DNA gave D and trimming, while V, J and clone size come from that table. The sample data list roughly 66,000 clones, and around 78% of these were observed just once. Roughly 7.8% of the sample goes to the ten largest clones.

This clone is a singleton in its sample. What this receptor recognizes is not known. Base qualities are not provided; no much larger clone lies one nucleotide away. The CDR3, from cysteine to phenylalanine, totals 12 residues. The read is trimmed to its CDR3 DNA, 36 bases read in frame from base 1. V drops 3 bases and J drops 2 bases, leaving 3 bases in between. According to the germline V gene, CDR1 reads SGDLS and CDR2 reads YYNGEE. In total, 500 to 700 healthy bone marrow donors made up the cohort. All cohort members were sampled while nominally healthy, although unrecorded immune exposures were likely present. The donor was CMV seropositive and was included in the group of approximately 310 seropositive cohort members. A peripheral blood sample was collected from each donor, and TCR beta sequencing was performed on peripheral blood mononuclear cells. Genomic DNA extraction from the blood cell samples was performed with the Qiagen DNeasy Blood Extraction Kit.

Sequencing was done on a sample of PBMCs. The sequence derives from a man aged 18 to 30 in good health and CMV-seropositive. The receptor chain draws on TRBV9 and TRBJ2-1; the D gene cannot be named for sure. The base sequence is TGTGCCAGCAGCGCCACCTACAATGAGCAGTTCTTC. Protein translation: CASSATYNEQFF.